This T cell receptor beta chain was profiled in a study of human CD4 T cells and Enterobacteriaceae. Background on the study: Bacteria were E. coli, K. pneumoniae, E. aerogenes, S. flexneri, S. sonnei, S. typhimurium, S. aureus.

The repertoire was sequenced with immunoSEQ multiplex PCR; TCRdb's copy has only in-frame clones and lacks some. The repertoire holds around 1,100 clones, with around 35% as singletons. After about 6-7 days, proliferating activated T cells were FACS-sorted as CFSE-low CD25+ ICOS+ cells. Memory CD4+ T cells were CFSE-labeled and cultured 2:1 with antigen-pulsed autologous monocytes. Memory CD4+ T cells were sorted as all CD4+ cells except CD45RA+CCR7+CD95- naive cells, over 95% pure. Total CD4+ T cells and monocytes came from CD4/CD14 microbead positive selection. Sorted cells lacked CD8+, CD14+, CD16+, CD56+, CD19+ and CD25-bright cells. This clone occurred a few times. Germline CDR1 and CDR2: MDHEN and SYDVKM. V gave up 8 bases and J gave up 0 bases, with 7 bases separating them. The CDR3 has 13 residues.

The chain has TRBV28 and TRBJ2-2; D call uncertain. The TCR sequence derives from a human donor in good health. Material: bacteria-reactive CD4+ T cells grown in culture. Stated subset: CFSE-low proliferating memory CD4 T cells sorted after in vitro stimulation with a heat-inactivated bacterium or M. tuberculosis lysate. The CDR3 sequence: CASATPNTGELFF. For the CDR3, the DNA is TGTGCCAGCGCCACCCCGAACACCGGGGAGCTGTTTTTT. The full variable domain, rest sourced from reference TRBV28 and TRBJ2-2, is DVKVTQSSRYLVKRTGEKVFLECVQDMDHENMFWYRQDPGLGLRLIYFSYDVKMKEKGDIPEGYSVSREKKERFSLILESASTNQTSMYLCASATPNTGELFFGEGSRLTVL.